The 14 T cell receptor beta chains given below trace back to one sample, sequenced in a study of shared clonotypes between healthy human individuals. Sequencing used immunoSEQ multiplex PCR; TCRdb keeps in-frame clones, though not all of them. The repertoire consists of around 530,000 clones, with around three quarters occurring once and the leading ten covering around 12%. Sequencing was carried out using PBMCs. Receptor source: a woman in her 40s in good health. Some clones in this sample may be carry-over from other donors' samples.

The chain has TRBV19 and TRBJ2-1; D remains ambiguous. Looked up from germline, CDR1 is LNHDA and CDR2 is SQIVND (reference sequence). This CDR3 is built from 15 residues. The V and J ends lost 3 bases and 1 base respectively, with 10 bases between them. CDR3 nucleotides: TGTGCCAGTAGTATTCAACCAGGTTCCTACAATGAGCAGTTCTTC. This sequence encodes CASSIQPGSYNEQFF.

The J gene is TRBJ2-1, the V gene TRBV9, with TRBD2 matching 7 bases. V lost 3 bases and J lost 0; bases outside the gene matches: 3. Germline values: CDR1 SGDLS, CDR2 YYNGEE. The CDR3 runs to 15 residues. The CDR3 spells CASSASGGSYNEQFF. As DNA, the CDR3 is TGTGCCAGCAGCGCTTCGGGGGGCTCCTACAATGAGCAGTTCTTC.

The V and J genes are TRBV5-4 and TRBJ2-1, with 16 bases that match TRBD2. There are 17 residues in the CDR3. Trimming at V came to 0 bases and at J to 6 bases, leaving 3 bases not matched to a gene. Germline V CDR1 and CDR2: SGHNT, YYREEE (reference sequence). CDR3 DNA: TGTGCCAGCAGCTTGGCGGGGACTAGCGGGAGGGGCAATGAGCAGTTCTTC. It encodes CASSLAGTSGRGNEQFF.

The chain recombines TRBV5-1 with TRBJ2-3; D may correspond to TRBD1 or TRBD2 (6 bases each). V lost 7 bases, J lost 4 bases, and 19 bases lay in between. Germline values: CDR1 SGHRS, CDR2 YFSETQ. This CDR3 region has 15 residues. CDR3: CASYSGRGSADTQYF. CDR3 nucleotides: TGCGCCAGCTATAGCGGCAGGGGTAGTGCAGATACGCAGTATTTT.

This clone was seen a single time. J is TRBJ2-3 and V is TRBV5-1, with no clear D. Germline CDR1 reads SGHRS; CDR2 reads YFSETQ. V gave up 3 bases and J gave up 4 bases, with 12 bases separating them. The CDR3 is made up of 14 amino acids. CDR3 residues: CASSSVLGPDTQYF. CDR3 nucleotide sequence: TGCGCCAGCAGCTCTGTCCTGGGTCCAGATACGCAGTATTTT.

V usage is TRBV30 and J usage is TRBJ1-5; no clear D. Trimming pared 3 bases from V and 5 bases from J, leaving 26 bases between. The germline gives CDR1 GTSNPN, CDR2 SVGIG (reference sequence). This CDR3 is 18 amino acids long. In DNA, the CDR3 is TGTGCCTGGAGGAAGGGTCGCCAGACTGGCCGGTCGGATCAGCCCCAGCATTTT. It codes for CAWRKGRQTGRSDQPQHF. Together with reference TRBV30 and TRBJ1-5, the CDR3 gives the full variable domain: SQTIHQWPATLVQPVGSPLSLECTVEGTSNPNLYWYRQAAGRGLQLLFYSVGIGQISSEVPQNLSASRPQDRQFILSSKKLLLSDSGFYLCAWRKGRQTGRSDQPQHFGDGTRLSIL.

On this clone: The sample holds other DNA sequences that translate to the same CDR3. The rearrangement uses TRBV9 and TRBJ2-2, with 11 nucleotides matching TRBD1. Germline trimming cut 2 bases from V and 4 bases from J; bases unmatched to any gene: 4. This CDR3 spans 16 amino acids. Germline V gene lookup returns CDR1 SGDLS and CDR2 YYNGEE. The CDR3 DNA reads as TGTGCCAGCAGCGTTTCCGGGACAGGGGGCACCGGGGAGCTGTTTTTT. It specifies CASSVSGTGGTGELFF.

V and J are TRBV30 and TRBJ1-1; D gene uncertain. Per germline, CDR1 GTSNPN and CDR2 SVGIG (reference sequence). The CDR3 length is 13 residues. V lost 2 bases, J lost 1 base, and 8 bases lay in between. The CDR3 nucleotides read TGTGCCTGGAGTAGGCAGACGAACACTGAAGCTTTCTTT. Residues: CAWSRQTNTEAFF.

The CDR3, as DNA: TGTGCCAGCAGCGTAGAAGCGGGAGTCTCCTACGAGCAGTACTTC. Its translation: CASSVEAGVSYEQYF. V usage is TRBV9 and J usage is TRBJ2-7; 8 bases agree with TRBD2. V was pared by 0 bases and J by 0 bases, with 2 bases of the junction left unmatched. CDR1 is SGDLS and CDR2 is YYNGEE in the germline V gene. CDR3 length equals 15 residues.

This clone was seen only a few times. This rearrangement joins TRBV5-5 to TRBJ2-1; D is possibly TRBD2 (5 bases). The CDR3 runs 13 residues. V gave up 5 bases and J gave up 3 bases, with 9 bases separating them. Looked up from germline, CDR1 is SGHKS and CDR2 is YYEKEE (reference sequence). The CDR3 DNA sequence: TGTGCCAGCAGGAAAACTAGCTACAATGAGCAGTTCTTC. Translating gives CASRKTSYNEQFF.

The chain is built from TRBV6-6 and TRBJ2-7; 7 bases fit TRBD1. V dropped 4 bases and J dropped 2; count of bases not matched to a gene: 2. Germline CDR1 reads MNHNY; CDR2 reads SVGAGI (reference sequence). The CDR3 is made up of 13 amino acids. The CDR3 DNA follows: TGTGCCAGCAGTTCGGGACAGACCTACGAGCAGTACTTC. Translated, it gives CASSSGQTYEQYF.

This clone was detected a few times. Other nucleotide sequences from this sample produce the same CDR3. The chain employs TRBV19 and TRBJ1-5; D is ambiguous. The ends were cut back, 3 bases at V and 7 bases at J, with 10 bases in the middle. Looked up from germline, CDR1 is LNHDA and CDR2 is SQIVND (reference sequence). The CDR3 totals 13 residues. The CDR3 bases are TGTGCCAGTAGTATTAGCAGAGACCAGCCCCAGCATTTT. It specifies CASSISRDQPQHF.

This clone was observed at least ten times. The chain recombines TRBV4-2 with TRBJ1-5, with 7 bases fitting TRBD1. CDR3 length: 15 amino acids. The V and J ends lost 3 bases and 2 bases, in that order; junction bases with no gene match: 4. Looked up from germline, CDR1 is LGHNA and CDR2 is YNFKEQ. CDR3 sequence (DNA): TGTGCCAGCAGCCACCGGGACAGTCGCAATCAGCCCCAGCATTTT. Protein: CASSHRDSRNQPQHF.

The rearrangement uses TRBV5-1 and TRBJ1-4; 9 nucleotides line up with TRBD1. Trimming at V came to 5 bases and at J to 7 bases, leaving 6 bases not matched to a gene. This CDR3 spans 14 amino acids. CDR1 and CDR2 (germline): SGHRS, YFSETQ. The chain's CDR3 is CASRPGTGSEKLFF. The CDR3 coding sequence is TGCGCCAGCAGACCCGGGACAGGGAGTGAAAAACTGTTTTTT. Together with reference TRBV5-1 and TRBJ1-4, the CDR3 gives the full variable domain: KAGVTQTPRYLIKTRGQQVTLSCSPISGHRSVSWYQQTPGQGLQFLFEYFSETQRNKGNFPGRFSGRQFSNSRSEMNVSTLELGDSALYLCASRPGTGSEKLFFGSGTQLSVL.